Ten or more counts support the clone carrying this T cell receptor beta chain. The read finishes 3 residues shy of the CDR3 end, and the germline J gene is used to complete it. These data originate in a study of T cell clonality in common variable immunodeficiency. This CDR3 spans 14 amino acids. Germline CDR1 reads KGHSH; CDR2 reads LQKENI. V lost 6 bases and J 6 bases, leaving 18 bases between the germline ends. Clones were read by immunoSEQ multiplex PCR, and TCRdb kept only the in-frame ones, dropping some. This sample has around 47,000 clones and no singletons, with more than 2% in the ten largest.

This chain uses TRBV18 with TRBJ2-7, with D perhaps matching TRBD1 or TRBD2 (7 bases each). The sample was peripheral blood mononuclear cells. The receptor was derived from a person aged 18-70 years in good health. The part of the CDR3 DNA that was read is TGTGCCAGCTCTCCCCAGGGAGGGGGCGGCGAG. Protein sequence: CASSPQGGGGE. The complete CDR3 sequence is CASSPQGGGGEQYF.